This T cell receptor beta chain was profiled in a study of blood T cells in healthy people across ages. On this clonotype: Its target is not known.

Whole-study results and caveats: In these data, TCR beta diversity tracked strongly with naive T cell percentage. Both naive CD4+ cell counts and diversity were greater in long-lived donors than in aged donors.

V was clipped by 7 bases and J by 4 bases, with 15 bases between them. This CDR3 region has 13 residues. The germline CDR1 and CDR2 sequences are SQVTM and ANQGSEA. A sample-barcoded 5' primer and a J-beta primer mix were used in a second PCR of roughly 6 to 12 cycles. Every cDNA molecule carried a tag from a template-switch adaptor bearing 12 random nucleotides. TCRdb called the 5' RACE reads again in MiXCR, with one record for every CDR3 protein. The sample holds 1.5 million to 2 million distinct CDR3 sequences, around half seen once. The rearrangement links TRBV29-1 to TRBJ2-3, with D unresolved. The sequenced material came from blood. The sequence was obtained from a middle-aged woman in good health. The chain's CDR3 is CSAEVGIADTQYF. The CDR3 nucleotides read TGCAGCGCAGAGGTGGGAATAGCAGATACGCAGTATTTT.